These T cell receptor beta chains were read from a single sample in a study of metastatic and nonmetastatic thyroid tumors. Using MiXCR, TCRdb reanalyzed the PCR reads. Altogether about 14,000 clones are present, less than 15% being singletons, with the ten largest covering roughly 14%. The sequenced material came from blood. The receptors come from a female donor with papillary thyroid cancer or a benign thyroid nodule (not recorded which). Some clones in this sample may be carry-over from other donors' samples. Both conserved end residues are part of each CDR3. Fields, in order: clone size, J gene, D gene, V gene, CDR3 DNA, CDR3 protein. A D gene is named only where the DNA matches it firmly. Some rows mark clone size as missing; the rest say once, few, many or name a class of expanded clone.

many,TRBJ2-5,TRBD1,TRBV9,TGTGCCAGCAGCTTGACGGGACAGGGCCAAGAGACCCAGTACTTC,CASSLTGQGQETQYF
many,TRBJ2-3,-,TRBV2,TGTGCCAGAGGTACAGATACGCAGTATTTT,CARGTDTQYF
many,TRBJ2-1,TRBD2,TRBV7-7,TGTGCTAGCAGCTTGGGAGGGCCTGCCTACAATGAGCAGTTCTTC,CASSLGGPAYNEQFF
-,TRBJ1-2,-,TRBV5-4,TGTGCCAGCAGTCCTCCCCGGGCAGGGAAAGACGGCTACACCTTC,CASSPPRAGKDGYTF
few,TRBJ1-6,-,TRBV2,TGTGCCAGCAGCCGGGCCGATAATTCACCCCTCCACTTT,CASSRADNSPLHF
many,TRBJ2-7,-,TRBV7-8,TGTGCCAGCAGCTTGGGTACAGGAAGCTACGAGCAGTACTTC,CASSLGTGSYEQYF
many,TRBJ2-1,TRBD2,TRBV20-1,TGCAGTGCTACCCCTCGCTCGAGGCTAGCGGGAGGGACTGAGCAGTTCTTC,CSATPRSRLAGGTEQFF
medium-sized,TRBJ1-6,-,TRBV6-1,TGTGCCAGCAGTTCACCGGGACTGCCTTCACCCCTCCACTTT,CASSSPGLPSPLHF
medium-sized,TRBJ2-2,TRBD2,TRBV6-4,TGTGCCAGCAGTGAGAAGCGGGAGAGGTTCGGGGAGCTGTTTTTT,CASSEKRERFGELFF
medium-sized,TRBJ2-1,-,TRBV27,TGTGCCAGCAGTCCCGGACAGATAAGGGACAATGAGCAGTTCTTC,CASSPGQIRDNEQFF
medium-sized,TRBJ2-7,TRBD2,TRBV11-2,TGTGCCAGCAGATTAGCGGGAGGGGCCTACGAGCAGTACTTC,CASRLAGGAYEQYF
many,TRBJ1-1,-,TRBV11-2,TGTGCCAGCAGCTCTTCTTATCATCCGGCCGCAAACACTGAAGCTTTCTTT,CASSSSYHPAANTEAFF
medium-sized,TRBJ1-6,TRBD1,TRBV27,TGTGCCAGCAGTTTATCGGCAGGGGGCGGTTCACCCCTCCACTTT,CASSLSAGGGSPLHF
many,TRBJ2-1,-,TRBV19,TGTGCCAGTAGTATAGGGGCGGGGGCTTACAATGAGCAGTTCTTC,CASSIGAGAYNEQFF
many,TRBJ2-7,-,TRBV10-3,TGTGCCATCAGTGGCACCCTAGAAGGGAGAGAGCAGTACTTC,CAISGTLEGREQYF
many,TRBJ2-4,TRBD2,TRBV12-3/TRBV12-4,TGTGCCAGCAGTTTTACTAGCGGGAGGGGGGGCAAAAACATTCAGTACTTC,CASSFTSGRGGKNIQYF
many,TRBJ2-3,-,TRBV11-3,TGTGCCAGCAGCCTAGGGAACACAGATACGCAGTATTTT,CASSLGNTDTQYF
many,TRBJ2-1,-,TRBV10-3,TGTGCCATCAGTGAGTCGGCGGGTACCTACAATGAGCAGTTCTTC,CAISESAGTYNEQFF
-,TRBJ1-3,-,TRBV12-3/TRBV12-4,TGTGCCAGCCGGGACACCTCTGGAAACACCATATATTTT,CASRDTSGNTIYF
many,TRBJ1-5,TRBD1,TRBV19,TGTGCCAGTAGTCTCCAGGGGGCCTATAGCAATCAGCCCCAGCATTTT,CASSLQGAYSNQPQHF
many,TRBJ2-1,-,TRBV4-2,TGTGCCAGCAGCCAAGCGGAGCCCATGGTCAATGAGCAGTTCTTC,CASSQAEPMVNEQFF
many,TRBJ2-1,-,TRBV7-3,TGTGCCAGCAGCTTCCCGGGCCGGGGAGACAATGAGCAGTTCTTC,CASSFPGRGDNEQFF
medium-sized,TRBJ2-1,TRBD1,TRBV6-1,TGTGCCAGCAGTGAATCCGGGACAGGGAGCGATGAGCAGTTCTTC,CASSESGTGSDEQFF
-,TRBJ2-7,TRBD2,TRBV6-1,TGTGCCAGCAGTTTAGCGGGAGTAGCCGAGCAGTACTTC,CASSLAGVAEQYF
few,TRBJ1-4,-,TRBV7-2,TGTGCCAGCAGCCCCACAGGGAGTGAAAAACTGTTTTTT,CASSPTGSEKLFF
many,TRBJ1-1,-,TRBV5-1,TGCGCCAGCAGCTTGGCGCAGGGGCAAACTGAAGCTTTCTTT,CASSLAQGQTEAFF
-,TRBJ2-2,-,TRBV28,TGTGCCAGCATCTCGGAGGACAGAAAGAACGCCGGGGAGCTGTTTTTT,CASISEDRKNAGELFF
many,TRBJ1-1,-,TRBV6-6,TGTGCCAGCAGTTACCAAGCAGGAGTAGTTGGCGCTTTCTTT,CASSYQAGVVGAFF
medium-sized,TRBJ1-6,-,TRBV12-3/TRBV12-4,TGTGCCAGCAGTTTTAGGCCCGATTCACCCCTCCACTTT,CASSFRPDSPLHF
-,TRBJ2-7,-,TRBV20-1,TGCAGTGCTAGATATGGGACGGATGGCTCCTACGAGCAGTACTTC,CSARYGTDGSYEQYF
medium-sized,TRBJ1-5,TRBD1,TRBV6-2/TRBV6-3,TGTGCCAGCAGTTACCCTCAGGGGGACTTCCTCAATCAGCCCCAGCATTTT,CASSYPQGDFLNQPQHF
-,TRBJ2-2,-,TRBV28,TGTGCCAGTCTTGATAGGGACGCCGGGGAGCTGTTCTTT,CASLDRDAGELFF
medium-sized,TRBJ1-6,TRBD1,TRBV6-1,TGTGCCAGCAGTGAAGATGGACAGGGGGATTCACCCCTCCACTTT,CASSEDGQGDSPLHF
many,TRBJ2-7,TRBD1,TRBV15,TGTGCCACCAGCAGAGAGCGACCGGGACAGGGTTTCTACGAGCAGTACTTC,CATSRERPGQGFYEQYF
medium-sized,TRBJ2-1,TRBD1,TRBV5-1,TGCGCCAGCAGCTTGGAGCAGGGGGCGCGGAGCAATGAGCAGTTCTTC,CASSLEQGARSNEQFF
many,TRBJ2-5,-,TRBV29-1,TGCAGCGTTGCGTCGGGGTTACAAGAGACCCAGTACTTC,CSVASGLQETQYF
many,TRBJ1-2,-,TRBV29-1,TGCAGCGTTGGATGGCAGGGCTATGGCTACACCTTC,CSVGWQGYGYTF
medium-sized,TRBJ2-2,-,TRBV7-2,TGTGCCAGCAGCCAGGTTGACGGGGAGCTGTTTTTT,CASSQVDGELFF
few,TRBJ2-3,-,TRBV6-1,TGTGCCAGCATGCCCTATATTCAAAATACGCAGTATTTT,CASMPYIQNTQYF
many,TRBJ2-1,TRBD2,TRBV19,TGTGCCAGTAGTATCAAGAGGGGACTAGCCGTAAATGAGCAGTTCTTC,CASSIKRGLAVNEQFF
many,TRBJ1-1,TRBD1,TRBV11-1,TGTGCCAGCAGCTTATCATGGGACAGGGGGATAAGGAACACTGAAGCTTTCTTT,CASSLSWDRGIRNTEAFF
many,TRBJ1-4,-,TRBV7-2,TGTGCCAGCAGCTTTGGGAGGGCCAAAGGCCCCAATGAAAAACTGTTTTTT,CASSFGRAKGPNEKLFF
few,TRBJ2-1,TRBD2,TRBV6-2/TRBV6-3,TGTGCCAGCAGTTACGGCGGGAGAGAGACTGGAGAGCAGTTCTTC,CASSYGGRETGEQFF
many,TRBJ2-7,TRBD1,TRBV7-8,TGTGCCAGCAGCCCGGTTGCTCTGGACAGGGTTTGGCAGTACTTC,CASSPVALDRVWQYF
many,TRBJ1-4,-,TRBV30,TGTGCCTGGAGGTATAATGAAAAACTGTTTTTT,CAWRYNEKLFF
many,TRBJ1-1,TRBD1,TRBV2,TGTGCCAGCAGTGAAGGACAGGGGAACACTGAAGCTTTCTTT,CASSEGQGNTEAFF